This T cell receptor (beta chain) was documented in a study of T cell changes during pregnancy in multiple sclerosis. Sequenced by immunoSEQ multiplex PCR; TCRdb stores in-frame clones only, minus some. Among approximately 84,000 clones listed, roughly 93% were seen once. This CDR3 is built from 18 residues. Germline V gene lookup returns CDR1 PRHDT and CDR2 FYEKMQ (reference sequence). The junction had 10 bases not matched to a gene; V was cut back by 4 bases and J by 0 bases. The receptor was derived from a female donor with multiple sclerosis, enrolled in a pregnancy study. The chain has TRBV13 and TRBJ2-1; 9 positions match TRBD2. This material consisted of peripheral blood, taken in the third trimester of pregnancy. The CDR3 DNA is TGTGCCAGCAGCTCCGCCGGGACTAGCCTGAGCTCCTACAATGAGCAGTTCTTC. Residues: CASSSAGTSLSSYNEQFF. Filled out from reference TRBV13 and TRBJ2-1, the complete variable domain reads AAGVIQSPRHLIKEKRETATLKCYPIPRHDTVYWYQQGPGQDPQFLISFYEKMQSDKGSIPDRFSAQQFSDYHSELNMSSLELGDSALYFCASSSAGTSLSSYNEQFFGPGTRLTVL.